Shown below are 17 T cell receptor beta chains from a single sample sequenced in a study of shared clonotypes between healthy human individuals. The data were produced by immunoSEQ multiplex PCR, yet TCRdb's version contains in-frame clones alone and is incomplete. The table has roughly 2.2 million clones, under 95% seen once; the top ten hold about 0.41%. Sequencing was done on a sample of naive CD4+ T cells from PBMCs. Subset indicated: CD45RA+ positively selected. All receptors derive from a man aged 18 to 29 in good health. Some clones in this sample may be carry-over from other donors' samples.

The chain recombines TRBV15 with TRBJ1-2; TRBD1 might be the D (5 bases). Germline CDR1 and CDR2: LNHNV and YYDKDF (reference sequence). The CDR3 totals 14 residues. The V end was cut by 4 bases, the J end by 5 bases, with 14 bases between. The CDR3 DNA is TGTGCCACCAGCAACCGGGGGGGAAATTATGGCTACACCTTC. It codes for CATSNRGGNYGYTF.

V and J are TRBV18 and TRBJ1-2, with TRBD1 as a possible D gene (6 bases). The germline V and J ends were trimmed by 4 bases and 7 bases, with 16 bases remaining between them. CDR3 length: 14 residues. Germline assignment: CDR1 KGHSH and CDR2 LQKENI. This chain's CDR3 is CASSQQQGFTGYTF. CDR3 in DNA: TGTGCCAGCTCACAACAACAGGGATTTACTGGCTACACCTTC.

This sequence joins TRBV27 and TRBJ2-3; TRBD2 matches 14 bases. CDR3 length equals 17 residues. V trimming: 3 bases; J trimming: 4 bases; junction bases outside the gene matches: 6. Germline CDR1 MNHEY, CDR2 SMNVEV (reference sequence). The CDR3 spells CASSFSTGLAGADTQYF. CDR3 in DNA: TGTGCCAGCAGTTTTTCGACGGGACTAGCGGGAGCAGATACGCAGTATTTT.

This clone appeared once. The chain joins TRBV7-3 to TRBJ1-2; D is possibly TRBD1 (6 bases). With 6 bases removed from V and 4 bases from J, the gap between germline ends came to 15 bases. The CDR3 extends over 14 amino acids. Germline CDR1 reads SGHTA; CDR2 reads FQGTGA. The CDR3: CASSQKVTGYGYTF. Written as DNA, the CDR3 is TGTGCCAGCAGTCAAAAGGTGACAGGCTATGGCTACACCTTC. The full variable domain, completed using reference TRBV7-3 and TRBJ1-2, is GAGVSQTPSNKVTEKGKYVELRCDPISGHTALYWYRQSLGQGPEFLIYFQGTGAADDSGLPNDRFFAVRPEGSVSTLKIQRTERGDSAVYLCASSQKVTGYGYTFGSGTRLTVV.

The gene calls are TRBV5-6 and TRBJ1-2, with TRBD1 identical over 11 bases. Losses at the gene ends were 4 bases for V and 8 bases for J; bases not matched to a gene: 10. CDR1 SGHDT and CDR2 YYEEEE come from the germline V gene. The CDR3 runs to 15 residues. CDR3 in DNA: TGTGCCAGCAGCCCCTGGGACAGGGGGGCGGTGGGCTACACCTTC. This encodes CASSPWDRGAVGYTF.

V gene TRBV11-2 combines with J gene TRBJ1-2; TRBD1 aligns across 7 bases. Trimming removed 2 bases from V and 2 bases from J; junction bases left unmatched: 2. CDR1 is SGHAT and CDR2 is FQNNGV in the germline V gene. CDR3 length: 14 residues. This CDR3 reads CASSLTGENYGYTF. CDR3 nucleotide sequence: TGTGCCAGCAGCTTAACAGGGGAAAACTATGGCTACACCTTC.

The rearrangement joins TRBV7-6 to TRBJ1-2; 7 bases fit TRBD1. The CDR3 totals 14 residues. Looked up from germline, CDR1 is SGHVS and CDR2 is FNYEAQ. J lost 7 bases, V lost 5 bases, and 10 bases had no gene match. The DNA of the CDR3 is TGTGCCAGCAGCCCTACGACGACAGGGACTGGCTACACCTTC. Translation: CASSPTTTGTGYTF.

The chain's CDR3 is CAISEGQLYGYTF. The CDR3 coding sequence is TGTGCCATCAGTGAGGGACAGCTATATGGCTACACCTTC. The chain joins TRBV10-3 to TRBJ1-2, with D maybe TRBD1 (6 bases). CDR3 size: 13 residues. V was clipped by 2 bases and J by 5 bases, with 9 bases between them. The germline V gene has CDR1 ENHRY and CDR2 SYGVKD.

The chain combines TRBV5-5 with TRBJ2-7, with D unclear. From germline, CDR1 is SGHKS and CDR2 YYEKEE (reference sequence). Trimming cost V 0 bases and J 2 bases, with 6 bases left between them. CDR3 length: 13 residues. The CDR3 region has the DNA TGTGCCAGCAGCTTGGTCGACGCCTACGAGCAGTACTTC. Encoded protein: CASSLVDAYEQYF.

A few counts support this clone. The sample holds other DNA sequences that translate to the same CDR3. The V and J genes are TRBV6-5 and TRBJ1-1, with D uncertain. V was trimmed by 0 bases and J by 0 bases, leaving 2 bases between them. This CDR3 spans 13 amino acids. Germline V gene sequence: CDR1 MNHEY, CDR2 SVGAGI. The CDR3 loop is CASSYSLNTEAFF. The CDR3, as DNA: TGTGCCAGCAGTTACTCGTTGAACACTGAAGCTTTCTTT.

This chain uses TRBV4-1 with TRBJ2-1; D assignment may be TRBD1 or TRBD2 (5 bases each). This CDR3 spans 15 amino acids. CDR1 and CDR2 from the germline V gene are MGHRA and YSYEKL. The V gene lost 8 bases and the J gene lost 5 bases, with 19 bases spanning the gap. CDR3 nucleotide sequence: TGCGCCAGCCTTAACCTGGGACGGAAAAACAATGAGCAGTTCTTC. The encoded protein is CASLNLGRKNNEQFF.

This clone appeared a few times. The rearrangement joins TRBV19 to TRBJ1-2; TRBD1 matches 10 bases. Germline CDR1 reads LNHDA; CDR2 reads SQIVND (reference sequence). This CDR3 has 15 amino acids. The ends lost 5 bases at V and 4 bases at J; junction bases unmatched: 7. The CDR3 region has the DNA TGTGCCAGTAGTGACGAGGACAGGGGGAGCTATGGCTACACCTTC. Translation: CASSDEDRGSYGYTF. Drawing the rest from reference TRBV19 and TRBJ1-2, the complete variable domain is DGGITQSPKYLFRKEGQNVTLSCEQNLNHDAMYWYRQDPGQGLRLIYYSQIVNDFQKGDIAEGYSVSREKKESFPLTVTSAQKNPTAFYLCASSDEDRGSYGYTFGSGTRLTVV.

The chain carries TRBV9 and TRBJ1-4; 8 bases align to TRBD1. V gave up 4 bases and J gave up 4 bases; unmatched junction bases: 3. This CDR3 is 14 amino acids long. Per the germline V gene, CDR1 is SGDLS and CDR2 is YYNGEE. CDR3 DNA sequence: TGTGCCAGCAGCTCCGGACAGGGTAATGAAAAACTGTTTTTT. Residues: CASSSGQGNEKLFF.

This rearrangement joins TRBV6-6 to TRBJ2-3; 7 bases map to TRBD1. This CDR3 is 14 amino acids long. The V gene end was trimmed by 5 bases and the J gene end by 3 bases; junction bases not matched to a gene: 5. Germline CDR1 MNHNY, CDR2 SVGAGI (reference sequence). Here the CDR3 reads CASSPSRGTDTQYF. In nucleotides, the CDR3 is TGTGCCAGCAGTCCCTCCAGGGGGACAGATACGCAGTATTTT.

The DNA of the CDR3 is TGCAGCGTTGTCCAGAGACTGGCCTCCTACGAGCAGTACTTC. It yields the protein CSVVQRLASYEQYF. The chain is built from TRBV29-1 and TRBJ2-7; no reliable D call. Deletions cut 4 bases from V and 0 bases from J, with 13 bases between. Germline V gene lookup returns CDR1 SQVTM and CDR2 ANQGSEA. The CDR3 runs to 14 residues.

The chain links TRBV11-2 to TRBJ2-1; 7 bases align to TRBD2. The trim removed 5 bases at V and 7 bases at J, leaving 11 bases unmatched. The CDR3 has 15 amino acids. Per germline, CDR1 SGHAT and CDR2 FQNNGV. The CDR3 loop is CASSLQGGPENEQFF. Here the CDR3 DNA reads TGTGCCAGCAGCCTTCAGGGAGGGCCGGAGAATGAGCAGTTCTTC.

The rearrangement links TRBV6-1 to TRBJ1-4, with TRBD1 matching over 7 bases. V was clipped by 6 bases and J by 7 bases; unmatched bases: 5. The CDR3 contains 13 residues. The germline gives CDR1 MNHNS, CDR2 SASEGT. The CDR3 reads CASRPGQSEKLFF. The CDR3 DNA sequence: TGTGCCAGCAGACCGGGACAGAGTGAAAAACTGTTTTTT.